These 11 T cell receptor beta chains share one sample of origin, sequenced in a study of cytomegalovirus exposure and HLA in healthy donors. Use of 60 Vbeta and 13 Jbeta primers characterized the PCR. Here immunoSEQ multiplex PCR was the method, and the copy in TCRdb shows in-frame clones only, minus some. Of about 130,000 clones in the sample, around four fifths were seen once. Material: PBMCs. These receptors came from a man aged 30-40 years in good health and CMV-seropositive.

The rearrangement joins TRBV28 to TRBJ2-7; 11 bases are shared with TRBD2. The CDR3 has 14 residues. CDR1 is MDHEN, CDR2 SYDVKM, per germline. V dropped 8 bases and J dropped 5; count of bases not matched to a gene: 8. The CDR3 spells CASCPSGRMNEQYF. The CDR3 DNA sequence: TGTGCCAGCTGTCCTAGCGGGAGGATGAACGAGCAGTACTTC.

This rearrangement joins TRBV11-2 to TRBJ1-1; 7 bases match TRBD1. Germline values: CDR1 SGHAT, CDR2 FQNNGV. The CDR3 contains 14 residues. The V gene end was trimmed by 3 bases and the J gene end by 1 base; junction bases not matched to a gene: 2. The CDR3 sequence: CASSFAGGNTEAFF. CDR3 in DNA: TGTGCCAGCAGCTTTGCAGGGGGGAACACTGAAGCTTTCTTT.

The chain uses TRBV9 and TRBJ1-4; D is undetermined. CDR1 is SGDLS, CDR2 YYNGEE, per germline. Between the trimmed V and J ends, which lost 1 base and 10 bases, there was a span of 11 bases. This CDR3 is built from 13 residues. The CDR3 is CASSVLQEGKLFF. CDR3 sequence (DNA): TGTGCCAGCAGCGTATTACAAGAGGGAAAACTGTTTTTT.

This chain joins TRBV27 and TRBJ2-7; TRBD2 agrees at 7 bases. Germline V gives CDR1 MNHEY, CDR2 SMNVEV (reference sequence). There are 13 residues in the CDR3. Trimming removed 5 bases from V and 7 bases from J; junction bases left unmatched: 8. The CDR3 DNA sequence: TGTGCCAGCAGTCTTCGACTAGCCCGGGAGCAGTACTTC. Translating gives CASSLRLAREQYF.

The chain joins TRBV5-4 to TRBJ2-7, with D uncertain. CDR3 length equals 12 residues. Germline CDR1 is SGHNT and CDR2 is YYREEE (reference sequence). Trimming removed 2 bases at V and 7 bases at J, with 10 bases between. DNA for the CDR3: TGTGCCAGCAGCTTCATTCTCGGGGAGCAGTACTTC. Its protein product is CASSFILGEQYF.

This clone was counted a single time. This rearrangement joins TRBV28 to TRBJ1-5; a possible D gene is TRBD1 (6 bases). This CDR3 region has 13 residues. V was pared by 10 bases and J by 7 bases, with 17 bases between. Germline loops: CDR1 MDHEN, CDR2 SYDVKM. CDR3 sequence (DNA): TGTGCCATCCTGTCCGGGGGGCAGCAGCCCCAGCATTTT. Amino acids: CAILSGGQQPQHF.

This clone was counted a few times. This sequence joins TRBV19 and TRBJ1-5; D might be TRBD1 (5 bases). The length of the CDR3 is 16 residues. V lost 7 bases and J 9 bases, leaving 25 bases between the germline ends. Germline lookup yields CDR1 LNHDA and CDR2 SQIVND (reference sequence). CDR3 bases: TGTGCCAGTAAGGGCCCGACAGTCAACGTCGGGTGGCCCCAGCATTTT. As protein: CASKGPTVNVGWPQHF.

The rearrangement links TRBV11-2 to TRBJ1-2; tentative D call: TRBD1 (5 bases). In germline, CDR1 is SGHAT, CDR2 FQNNGV. The CDR3 runs 13 residues. V shed 3 bases and J shed 7 bases, with 12 bases lying between them. The CDR3 sequence is CASSFRRDGGYTF. The CDR3 DNA reads as TGTGCCAGCAGCTTTCGGAGGGACGGTGGCTACACCTTC.

Notes on this clone: The same CDR3 is also encoded by other DNA sequences in this sample. This sequence joins TRBV19 and TRBJ2-7; 11 nucleotides match TRBD2. Germline loops: CDR1 LNHDA, CDR2 SQIVND (reference sequence). The junction had 3 bases not matched to a gene; V was cut back by 4 bases and J by 1 base. The CDR3 is 15 amino acids. CDR3 sequence: CASSTGTSGSYEQYF. Here the CDR3 DNA reads TGTGCCAGTAGTACCGGGACTAGCGGTTCCTACGAGCAGTACTTC.

The V call is TRBV9, the J call TRBJ2-7; TRBD2 matches at 9 bases. Losses at the gene ends were 2 bases for V and 2 bases for J; bases not matched to a gene: 5. CDR1 is SGDLS, CDR2 YYNGEE, per germline. The CDR3 consists of 15 residues. DNA for the CDR3: TGTGCCAGCAGCGTCACGGCGGGAGGGCCCTACGAGCAGTACTTC. Translating it yields CASSVTAGGPYEQYF.

The V gene is TRBV5-1, the J gene TRBJ2-7; tentatively, D is TRBD1 (6 bases). This CDR3 is 14 amino acids long. The V end was cut by 0 bases, the J end by 4 bases, with 11 bases between. Germline V gene lookup returns CDR1 SGHRS and CDR2 YFSETQ. The CDR3 DNA follows: TGCGCCAGCAGCTTGGCCCGGACAGAATACGAGCAGTACTTC. As protein: CASSLARTEYEQYF. The full variable domain, rest sourced from reference TRBV5-1 and TRBJ2-7, is KAGVTQTPRYLIKTRGQQVTLSCSPISGHRSVSWYQQTPGQGLQFLFEYFSETQRNKGNFPGRFSGRQFSNSRSEMNVSTLELGDSALYLCASSLARTEYEQYFGPGTRLTVT.